The present T cell receptor beta chain was sequenced within a study of identical twins. This CDR3 is 11 amino acids long. Germline V gene data show CDR1 as SQVTM and CDR2 as ANQGSEA. V gave up 5 bases and J gave up 7 bases, with 8 bases separating them. TCRdb analysed the 5' RACE reads with MiXCR anew, one entry per CDR3 protein. The repertoire consists of hundreds of thousands of distinct CDR3 sequences, with roughly 18% occurring once and the leading ten covering roughly 14%. This clonotype showed up just a few times. This sample was shared with a second study, whose subject was T cells expressing NK-cell markers. That publication notes: One of the eight sequenced donors was seronegative, whereas the other seven were HCMV-seropositive.

V usage is TRBV29-1 and J usage is TRBJ2-2; D is undetermined. This receptor was obtained from a woman aged 18-29 years in good health. Material: PBMCs. CDR3 loop: CSVPLGGELFF. In DNA form, the CDR3 reads TGCAGCGTTCCTTTAGGCGGGGAGCTGTTTTTT.